Described below is a single T cell receptor beta chain sequence and its context. Its antigen remains undetermined. No qualities accompany the bases; no much larger clone lies one base away. This sample is drawn from a study of blood T cell repertoires in COVID-19 (TCRdb year 2020). A note on the overall study: Samples covering the acute and convalescent phases of COVID-19 were provided by collaborators in the United States, Italy and Spain. Deeply sampled blood TCRbeta repertoires from subjects exposed to, actively infected with, or recovered from COVID-19 were included in the dataset. The prospective study material was composed of cDNA or gDNA derived from T cells, B-cell-depleted T cells, or PBMCs. Where available, HLA class I and class II types were obtained from metadata supplied by the sample provider rather than from assay-based typing. Sample metadata almost always included a de-identified subject ID, COVID-19 status, age in years and sex. A freely available public database, intended as a resource for researchers studying the immune response to SARS-CoV-2, is where the repertoires were released. The samples were drawn from the first 160 participants of the ongoing ImmuneRACE study and from over a thousand subjects provided by 6 global collaborators.

TCRbeta CDR3 regions were amplified from genomic DNA using the immunoSEQ Assay, a bias-controlled multiplex PCR. The original pipeline was this. Within the assay, amplification of reference gene primers was used to estimate how many nucleated cells each sample contained. Sequence reads were collapsed and filtered to measure the absolute abundance of every unique TCRbeta CDR3 rearrangement. For each sample, productive Simpson clonality was calculated by taking the square root of Simpson's diversity index across productive rearrangements. TCRdb took this table from immuneACCESS and kept in-frame rearrangements with V and J called. Such tables lack part of the clones; where checked against another copy, unresolved V genes explain under half of the gap, and the rest is unexplained. V, J and clone size were drawn from that table, and D and trimming were deduced from the DNA. The sample yields some 170,000 clones; roughly nine tenths were counted once. The biggest ten clones account for about 18% of the sample.

According to the germline V gene, CDR1 reads MNHEY and CDR2 reads SVGEGT. V is pruned by 0 bases and J by 1 base, leaving 11 bases of the junction without a gene match. From cysteine to phenylalanine, the CDR3 is 19 amino acids long. Only the CDR3 portion is preserved as DNA: 57 bases, with reading frame beginning at the first base. The collaborating institutions used their own protocols to collect whole blood in K2EDTA tubes. For TCRbeta analysis, collaborators shipped samples in one of three forms: frozen whole blood, isolated PBMCs, or DNA extracted from either of those sample types. Points the paper makes about the study in general: How much clinical and demographic metadata was included differed by source and by participant, and the metadata was provided uncurated.

The rearrangement joined TRBV6-2 or TRBV6-3 to TRBJ2-7; 11 central bases correspond to TRBD2. The TCR was taken from a man in his fifties or sixties with active or convalescent COVID-19. The sequenced sample consisted of peripheral blood. The nucleotide sequence is given as TGTGCCAGCAGTTACTCGAGGGCTACTAGCGGGAGTAGGTCCTACGAGCAGTACTTC. The encoded protein is CASSYSRATSGSRSYEQYF.